This T cell receptor (beta chain) was captured in a study of cytomegalovirus exposure and HLA in healthy donors. Points from the study as a whole: A later analysis reportedly found fewer N-insertions in an Asian-associated ancestry cluster than the roughly 670-donor mean. The classifier reportedly diagnosed cytomegalovirus status with high sensitivity and specificity.

As concerns this clone: What it recognizes is unknown.

The V segment lost 0 bases and the J segment 5 bases; nucleotides outside the gene matches: 3. Germline-derived CDR1 and CDR2 are SGHRS and YFSETQ. CDR3 length equals 14 residues. Primers included in the PCR were 60 Vbeta and 13 Jbeta primers. Repertoires were generated with immunoSEQ multiplex PCR, while TCRdb's copy carries only in-frame clones and drops some. Among under 200,000 clones, approximately 78% were seen once, and the ten largest hold around 9.1%. The specimen sequenced was PBMCs. The chain has TRBV5-1 and TRBJ1-1; 8 bases are a match to TRBD1. The source of this sequence is a male donor in good health and CMV-seropositive. For the CDR3, the DNA is TGCGCCAGCAGCTTGGCGGACAGGGTTACTGAAGCTTTCTTT. Protein sequence: CASSLADRVTEAFF.